This T cell receptor (beta chain) was profiled in a study of vaccination and CD4 T cells after COVID-19. Cultured CD4+ T cell DNA was sequenced using the Oncomine TCR Beta short-read assay. TCRdb recomputed calls from the PCR reads with MiXCR, one row per CDR3 protein. The sample includes some 16,000 distinct CDR3 sequences, roughly half of them seen just once. With respect to this clonotype: Its antigen is as yet unknown.

Study results and limitations: 304 of 307 vaccine-specific clones from convalescent patients were spike mono-reactive.

As for treatment: approximately 10-day PBMC culture with coronavirus spike peptide pools or control peptides (ViraFEST assay). The receptor comes from a human donor who had recovered from COVID-19. Sequenced sample: CD4+ T cells from blood, cultured in vitro.

The CDR3 DNA reads as TGCGCCAGCAGCTTGTACAGCCCCGGGGACACTGAAGCTTTCTTT. Amino acids: CASSLYSPGDTEAFF. The rearrangement uses TRBV5-1 and TRBJ1-1; D not resolved. The V end lost 1 base, the J end lost 3 bases, and 13 bases lay between the germline ends. The CDR3 length is 15 residues. CDR1 and CDR2 from the germline V gene are SGHRS and YFSETQ.